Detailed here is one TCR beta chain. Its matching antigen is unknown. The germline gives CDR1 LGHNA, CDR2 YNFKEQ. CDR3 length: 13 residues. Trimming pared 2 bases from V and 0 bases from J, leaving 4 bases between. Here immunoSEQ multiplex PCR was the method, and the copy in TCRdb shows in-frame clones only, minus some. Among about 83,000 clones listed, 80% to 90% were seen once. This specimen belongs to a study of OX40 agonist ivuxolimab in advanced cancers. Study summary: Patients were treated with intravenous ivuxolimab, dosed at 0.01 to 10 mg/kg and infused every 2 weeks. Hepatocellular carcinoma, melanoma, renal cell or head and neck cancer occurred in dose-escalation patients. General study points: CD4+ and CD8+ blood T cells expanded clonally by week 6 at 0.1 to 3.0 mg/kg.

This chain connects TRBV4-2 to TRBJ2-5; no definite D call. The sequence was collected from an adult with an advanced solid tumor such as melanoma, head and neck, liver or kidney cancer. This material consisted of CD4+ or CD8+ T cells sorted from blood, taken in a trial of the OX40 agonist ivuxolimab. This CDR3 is CASSQPNQETQYF. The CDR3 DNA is TGTGCCAGCAGCCAACCCAACCAAGAGACCCAGTACTTC.